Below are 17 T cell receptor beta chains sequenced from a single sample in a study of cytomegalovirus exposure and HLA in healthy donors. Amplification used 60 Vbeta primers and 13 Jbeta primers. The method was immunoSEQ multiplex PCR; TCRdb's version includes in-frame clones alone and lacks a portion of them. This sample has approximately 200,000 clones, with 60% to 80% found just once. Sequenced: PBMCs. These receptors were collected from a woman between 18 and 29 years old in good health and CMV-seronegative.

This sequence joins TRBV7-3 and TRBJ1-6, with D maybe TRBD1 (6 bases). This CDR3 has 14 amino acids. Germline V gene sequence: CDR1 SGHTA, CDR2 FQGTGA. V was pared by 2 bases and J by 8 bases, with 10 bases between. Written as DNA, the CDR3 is TGTGCCAGCAGCTTAGTTGAGGGGGATTCACCCCTCCACTTT. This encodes CASSLVEGDSPLHF.

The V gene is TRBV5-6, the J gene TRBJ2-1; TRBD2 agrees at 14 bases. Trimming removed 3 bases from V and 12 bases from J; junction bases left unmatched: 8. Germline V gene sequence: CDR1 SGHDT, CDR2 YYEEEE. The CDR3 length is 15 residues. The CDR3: CASSSTGLAGDGQFF. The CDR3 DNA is TGTGCCAGCAGCTCTACGGGACTAGCGGGAGATGGGCAGTTCTTC.

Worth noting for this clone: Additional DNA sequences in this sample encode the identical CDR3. Here the CDR3 DNA reads TGTGCCAGCAGCTTAGTACAGGGGAACACTGAAGCTTTCTTT. Translated, it gives CASSLVQGNTEAFF. This chain links TRBV7-9 with TRBJ1-1; maybe TRBD1 (6 bases). The CDR3 length is 14 residues. Trimming shortened V by 1 base and J by 1 base, and 7 bases separated the two germline ends. Germline assignment: CDR1 SEHNR and CDR2 FQNEAQ (reference sequence).

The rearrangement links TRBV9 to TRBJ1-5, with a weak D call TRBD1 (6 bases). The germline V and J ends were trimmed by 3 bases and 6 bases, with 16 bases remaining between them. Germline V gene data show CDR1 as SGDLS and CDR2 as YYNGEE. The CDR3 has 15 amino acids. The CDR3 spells CASSAGTPNSQPQHF. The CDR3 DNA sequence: TGTGCCAGCAGCGCCGGGACACCCAACAGTCAGCCCCAGCATTTT. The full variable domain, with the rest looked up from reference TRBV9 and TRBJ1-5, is DSGVTQTPKHLITATGQRVTLRCSPRSGDLSVYWYQQSLDQGLQFLIQYYNGEERAKGNILERFSAQQFPDLHSELNLSSLELGDSALYFCASSAGTPNSQPQHFGDGTRLSIL.

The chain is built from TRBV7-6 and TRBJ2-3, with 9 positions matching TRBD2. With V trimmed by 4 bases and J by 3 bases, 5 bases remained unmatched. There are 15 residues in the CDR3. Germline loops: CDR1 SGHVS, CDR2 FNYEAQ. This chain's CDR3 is CASSSLAGDTDTQYF. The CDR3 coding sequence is TGTGCCAGCAGCTCCTTAGCGGGGGATACAGATACGCAGTATTTT.

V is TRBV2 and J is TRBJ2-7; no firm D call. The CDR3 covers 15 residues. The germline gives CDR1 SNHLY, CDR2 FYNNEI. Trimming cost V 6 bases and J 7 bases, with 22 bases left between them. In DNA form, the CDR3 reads TGTGCCAGCAGATCCTCCGCGGCGCATCTAGGTGAGCAGTACTTC. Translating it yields CASRSSAAHLGEQYF.

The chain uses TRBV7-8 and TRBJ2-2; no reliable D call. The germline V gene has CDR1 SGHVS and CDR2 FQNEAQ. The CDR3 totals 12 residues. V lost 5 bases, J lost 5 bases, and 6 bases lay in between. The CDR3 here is CASSQLTGELFF. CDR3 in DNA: TGTGCCAGCAGCCAACTGACCGGGGAGCTGTTTTTT.

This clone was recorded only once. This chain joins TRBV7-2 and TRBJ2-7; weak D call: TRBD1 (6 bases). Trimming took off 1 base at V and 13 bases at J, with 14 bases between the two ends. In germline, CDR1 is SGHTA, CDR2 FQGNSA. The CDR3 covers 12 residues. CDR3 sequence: CASSLVAGTSYF. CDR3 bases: TGTGCCAGCAGCTTAGTCGCCGGGACATCTTACTTC.

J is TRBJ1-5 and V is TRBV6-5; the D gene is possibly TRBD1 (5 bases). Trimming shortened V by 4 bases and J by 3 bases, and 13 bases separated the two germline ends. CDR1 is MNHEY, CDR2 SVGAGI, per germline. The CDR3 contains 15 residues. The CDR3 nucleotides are TGTGCCAGCAGTTGTAGACAGCAGGACAATCAGCCCCAGCATTTT. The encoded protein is CASSCRQQDNQPQHF.

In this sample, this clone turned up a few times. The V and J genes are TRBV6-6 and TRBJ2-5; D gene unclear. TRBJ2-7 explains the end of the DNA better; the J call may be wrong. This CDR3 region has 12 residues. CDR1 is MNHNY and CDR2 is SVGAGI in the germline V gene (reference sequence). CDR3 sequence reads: CASMVLGSEQYF. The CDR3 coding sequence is TGTGCCAGCATGGTTCTTGGCAGCGAGCAGTACTTC.

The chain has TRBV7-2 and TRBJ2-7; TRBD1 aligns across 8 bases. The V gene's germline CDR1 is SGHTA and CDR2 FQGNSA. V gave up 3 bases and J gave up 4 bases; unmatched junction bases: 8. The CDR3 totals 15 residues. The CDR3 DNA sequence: TGTGCCAGCAGCTTCAACAGGGGGTCGCAGTACGAGCAGTACTTC. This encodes CASSFNRGSQYEQYF.

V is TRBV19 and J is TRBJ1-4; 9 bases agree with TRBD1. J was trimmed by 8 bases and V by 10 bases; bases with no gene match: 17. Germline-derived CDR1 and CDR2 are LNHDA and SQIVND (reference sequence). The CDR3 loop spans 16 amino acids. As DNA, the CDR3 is TGTGCCACTCAGACCCCCCCAGGACAGGGGCAGGAAAAACTGTTTTTT. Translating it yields CATQTPPGQGQEKLFF.

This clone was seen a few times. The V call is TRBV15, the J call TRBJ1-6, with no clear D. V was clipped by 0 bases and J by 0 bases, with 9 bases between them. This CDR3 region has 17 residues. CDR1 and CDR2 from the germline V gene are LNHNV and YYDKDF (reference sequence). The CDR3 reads CATSRDQASSYNSPLHF. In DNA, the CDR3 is TGTGCCACCAGCAGAGATCAGGCGAGCTCCTATAATTCACCCCTCCACTTT.

CDR3 protein: CATNPGTSIYEQYF. The CDR3 DNA reads as TGTGCCACCAACCCCGGGACTAGTATCTACGAGCAGTACTTC. The rearrangement uses TRBV6-1 and TRBJ2-7, with 8 nucleotides matching TRBD2. Germline V gives CDR1 MNHNS, CDR2 SASEGT. The CDR3 is made up of 14 amino acids. The ends lost 10 bases at V and 3 bases at J; junction bases unmatched: 11.

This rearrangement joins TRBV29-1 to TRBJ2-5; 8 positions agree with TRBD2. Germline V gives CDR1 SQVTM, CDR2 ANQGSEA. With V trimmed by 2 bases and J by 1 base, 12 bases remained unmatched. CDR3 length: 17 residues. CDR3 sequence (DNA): TGCAGCGTTGAATTTGGCGGCCTAGCGGGCCGCCAAGAGACCCAGTACTTC. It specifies CSVEFGGLAGRQETQYF.

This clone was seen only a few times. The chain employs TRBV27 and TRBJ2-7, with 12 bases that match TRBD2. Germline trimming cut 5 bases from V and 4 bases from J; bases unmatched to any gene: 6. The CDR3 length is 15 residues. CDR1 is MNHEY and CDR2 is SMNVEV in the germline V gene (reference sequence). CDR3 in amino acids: CASSAWTSGIYEQYF. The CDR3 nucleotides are TGTGCCAGCAGTGCCTGGACTAGCGGGATTTACGAGCAGTACTTC.

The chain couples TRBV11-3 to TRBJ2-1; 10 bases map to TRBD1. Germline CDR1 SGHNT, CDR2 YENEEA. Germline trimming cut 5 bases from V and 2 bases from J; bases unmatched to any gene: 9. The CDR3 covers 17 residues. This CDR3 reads CASSQGYGTGAYNEQFF. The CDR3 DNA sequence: TGTGCCAGCAGCCAGGGGTACGGGACAGGGGCCTACAATGAGCAGTTCTTC.